The 7 T cell receptor beta chains below were found in one sample sequenced in a study of breast tumors, draining lymph nodes, adjacent tissues (dated by TCRdb to the mid-2010s). Receptor amplification or capture employed multiplex PCR. Instrument on record: Illumina HiSeq 2000. TCRdb reworked the public reads: Q25 trimming with fastp, MiXCR clone assembly, productive beta chains retained. Each record represents a unique CDR3 protein, reported with the most common genes and DNA among its rows. In all, the sample holds 150,000 to 200,000 distinct CDR3 sequences, and roughly 30% of those were seen once. The leading ten clones occupy about 4% of the sample. The axillary draining lymph nodes of breast cancer patients were the source of the lymph node samples. Material for sequencing was axillary lymph node tissue. All receptors derive from a female donor with breast cancer. Some clones in this sample may be carry-over from other donors' samples.

This clonotype was seen ten or more times. The CDR3 loop reads CASSAVRFYGYTF. The DNA of the CDR3 is TGTGCCAGCAGTGCAGTAAGGTTCTATGGCTACACCTTC. This sequence joins TRBV6-1 and TRBJ1-2; D unresolved. Germline-derived CDR1 and CDR2 are MNHNS and SASEGT. With 4 bases removed from V and 4 bases from J, the gap between germline ends came to 10 bases. The CDR3 runs 13 residues.

This clonotype was seen many times. The rearrangement joins TRBV20-1 to TRBJ2-7; 9 bases align to TRBD2. The CDR3 totals 15 residues. Looked up from germline, CDR1 is DFQATT and CDR2 is SNEGSKA (reference sequence). The junction had 8 bases not matched to a gene; V was cut back by 3 bases and J by 2 bases. The CDR3 DNA follows: TGCAGTGCTAGGGATGACTCTAGCGGGACCTACGAGCAGTACTTC. This codes for CSARDDSSGTYEQYF.

In its sample, this clonotype was seen many times. The chain is built from TRBV6-1 and TRBJ1-5; D is uncertain. V lost 4 bases and J 0 bases, leaving 4 bases between the germline ends. Per germline, CDR1 MNHNS and CDR2 SASEGT. This CDR3 is 13 amino acids long. In nucleotides, the CDR3 is TGTGCCAGCAGTGTAAATAGCAATCAGCCCCAGCATTTT. The encoded protein is CASSVNSNQPQHF.

This clonotype came up many times. The chain joins TRBV20-1 to TRBJ1-2, with 10 bases identical to TRBD1. Unmatched junction bases numbered 15, after V lost 6 bases and J lost 8 bases. Germline CDR1 DFQATT, CDR2 SNEGSKA (reference sequence). CDR3 length: 15 residues. CDR3 residues: CSAPGTGADMGGYTF. The CDR3 region has the DNA TGCAGTGCCCCTGGGACAGGGGCCGACATGGGAGGCTACACCTTC.

This clonotype was seen ten or more times. This clone may be a read error of a much larger clone one base away. This likely comes from a read error, as the CDR3 has no conserved phenylalanine or tryptophan at its end. The chain carries TRBV19 and TRBJ2-1, with TRBD1 matching over 8 bases. CDR1 and CDR2 from the germline V gene are LNHDA and SQIVND (reference sequence). This CDR3 is 16 amino acids long. Trimming at V came to 4 bases and at J to 3 bases, leaving 8 bases not matched to a gene. CDR3 bases: TGTGCCAGTAGTAACCCCCGGGACAGGAGCTACAATGAGCAGTTCTCC. This codes for CASSNPRDRSYNEQFS.

This clonotype was observed many times. The chain joins TRBV20-1 to TRBJ1-5, with D uncertain. This CDR3 region has 12 residues. The V gene's germline CDR1 is DFQATT and CDR2 SNEGSKA (reference sequence). Trimming took off 7 bases at V and 1 base at J, with 8 bases between the two ends. CDR3 nucleotides: TGCAGTGGAGGAGGGAGCAATCAGCCCCAGCATTTT. Translation: CSGGGSNQPQHF.

This clonotype was detected a few times. The chain uses TRBV28 and TRBJ1-2, with D perhaps TRBD1 (6 bases). The germline CDR1 and CDR2 sequences are MDHEN and SYDVKM. The germline V and J ends were trimmed by 6 bases and 5 bases, with 13 bases remaining between them. The CDR3 is 13 amino acids. The CDR3 loop is CASRLSGAYGYTF. The CDR3 DNA is TGTGCCAGCAGATTGTCGGGGGCTTATGGCTACACCTTC.